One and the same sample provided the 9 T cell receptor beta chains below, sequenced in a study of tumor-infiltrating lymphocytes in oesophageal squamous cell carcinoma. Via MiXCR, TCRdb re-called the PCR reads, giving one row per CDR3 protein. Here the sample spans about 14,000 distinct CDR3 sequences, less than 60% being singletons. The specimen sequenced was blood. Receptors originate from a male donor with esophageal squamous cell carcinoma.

CDR3 sequence reads: CASSPGLNSGNTIYF. In DNA form, the CDR3 reads TGTGCCAGCTCACCGGGACTGAACTCTGGAAACACCATATATTTT. The J gene is TRBJ1-3, the V gene TRBV18, with TRBD1 as a possible D gene (5 bases). Germline V gene sequence: CDR1 KGHSH, CDR2 LQKENI. CDR3 length: 15 residues. V was cut by 3 bases and J by 0 bases, with 9 bases left in between.

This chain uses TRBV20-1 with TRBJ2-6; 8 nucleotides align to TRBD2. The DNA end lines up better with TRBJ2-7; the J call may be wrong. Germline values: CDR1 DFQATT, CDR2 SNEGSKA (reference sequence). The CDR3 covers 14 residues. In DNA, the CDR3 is TGCAGTGCCACGAGGCCCAGCGGGAGTTACGAGCAGTACTTC. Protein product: CSATRPSGSYEQYF.

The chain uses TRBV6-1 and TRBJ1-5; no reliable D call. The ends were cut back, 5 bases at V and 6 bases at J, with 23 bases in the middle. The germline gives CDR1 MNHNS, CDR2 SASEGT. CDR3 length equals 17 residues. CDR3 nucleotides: TGTGCCAGCAGTCCCCGCGCCGGACTCCTCCAAAGTCAGCCCCAGCATTTT. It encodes CASSPRAGLLQSQPQHF.

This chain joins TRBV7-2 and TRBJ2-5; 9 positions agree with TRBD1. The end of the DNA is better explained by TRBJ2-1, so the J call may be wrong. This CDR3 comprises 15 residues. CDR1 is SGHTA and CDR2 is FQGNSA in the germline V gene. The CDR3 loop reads CASSTDRGFYNEQFF. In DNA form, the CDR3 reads TGTGCCAGCAGCACCGACAGGGGGTTTTACAATGAGCAGTTCTTC.

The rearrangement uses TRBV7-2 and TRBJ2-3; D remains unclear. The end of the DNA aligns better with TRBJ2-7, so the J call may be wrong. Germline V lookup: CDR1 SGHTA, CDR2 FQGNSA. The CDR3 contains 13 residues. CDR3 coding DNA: TGTGCCAGCAGCCCCCGTTGGGATCACGAGCAGTACTTC. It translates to CASSPRWDHEQYF.

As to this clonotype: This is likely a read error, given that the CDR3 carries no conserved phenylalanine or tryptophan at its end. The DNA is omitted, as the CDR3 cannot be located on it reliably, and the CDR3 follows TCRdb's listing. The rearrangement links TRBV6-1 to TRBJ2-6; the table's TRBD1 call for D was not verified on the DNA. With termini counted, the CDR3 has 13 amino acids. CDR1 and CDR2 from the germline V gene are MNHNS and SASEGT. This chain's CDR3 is CASKGEGIQYFGA.

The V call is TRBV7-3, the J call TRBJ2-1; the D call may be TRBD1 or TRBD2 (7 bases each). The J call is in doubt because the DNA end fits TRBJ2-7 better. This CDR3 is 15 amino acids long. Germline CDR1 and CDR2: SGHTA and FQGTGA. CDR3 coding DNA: TGTGCCAGCAGCTTACAGGGGGGGCAGTACAATGAGCAGTACTTC. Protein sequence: CASSLQGGQYNEQYF.

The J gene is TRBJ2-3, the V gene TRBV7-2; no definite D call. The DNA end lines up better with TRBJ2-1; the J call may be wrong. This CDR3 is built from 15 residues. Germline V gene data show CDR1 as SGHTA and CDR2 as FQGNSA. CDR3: CASSIIAGVTNEQFF. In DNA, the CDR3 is TGTGCCAGCAGCATTATAGCAGGAGTTACAAATGAGCAGTTCTTC.

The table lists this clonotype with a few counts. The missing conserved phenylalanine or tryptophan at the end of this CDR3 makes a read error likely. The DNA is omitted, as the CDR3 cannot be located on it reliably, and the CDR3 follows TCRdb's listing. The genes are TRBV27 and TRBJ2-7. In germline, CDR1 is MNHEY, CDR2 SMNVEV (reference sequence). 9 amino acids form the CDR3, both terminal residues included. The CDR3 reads CASNNLDRS.